One sample yielded the 14 T cell receptor beta chains listed below, sequenced in a study of CD4 and CD8 cells across lung adenocarcinoma regions. TCRdb ran MiXCR on the PCR reads and lists one entry per CDR3 protein. Of approximately 9,600 distinct CDR3 sequences in the sample, 40% to 55% were seen once. Sequencing was done on a sample of CD4+ T cells from the margin of a lung tumor. These receptors originate from a male donor with lung adenocarcinoma. The CD4 and CD8 labels of this study may be unreliable.

This clonotype was observed a handful of times. The V and J genes are TRBV6-1 and TRBJ2-7; 7 bases are shared with TRBD2. Germline trimming cut 2 bases from V and 0 bases from J; bases unmatched to any gene: 4. There are 15 residues in the CDR3. Germline V gene sequence: CDR1 MNHNS, CDR2 SASEGT. CDR3 in DNA: TGTGCCAGCAGTGAAAGGGGCGGGAGCTCCTACGAGCAGTACTTC. Protein: CASSERGGSSYEQYF.

This clonotype was seen only a few times. The chain combines TRBV12-3 or TRBV12-4 with TRBJ2-6; 12 bases agree with TRBD1. The V and J ends lost 1 base and 4 bases, in that order; junction bases with no gene match: 2. This CDR3 has 17 residues. CDR3 amino acids: CASSLGGQGAGANVLTF. CDR3 nucleotide sequence: TGTGCCAGCAGTTTAGGGGGACAGGGGGCAGGGGCCAACGTCCTGACTTTC.

With regard to this clonotype: Its ends do not fully match the called genes, so a read error is possible. The chain is built from TRBV6-1 and TRBJ2-4; D may be TRBD1 or TRBD2 (5 bases each). The CDR3 consists of 14 residues. Germline V CDR1 and CDR2: MNHNS, SASEGT. The CDR3 protein is CGSTGLRAKNMQYF. DNA of the CDR3: TGTGGCAGCACGGGGCTGCGAGCCAAAAACATGCAGTACTTT.

This clonotype was seen repeatedly, ten times or more. The genes are TRBV6-5 and TRBJ2-5; 10 bases are shared with TRBD1. The CDR3 covers 15 residues. Germline lookup yields CDR1 MNHEY and CDR2 SVGAGI. J was trimmed by 3 bases and V by 4 bases; bases with no gene match: 5. The CDR3 here is CASSSPGQGEETQYF. CDR3 sequence (DNA): TGTGCCAGCAGTTCCCCCGGACAGGGGGAAGAGACCCAGTACTTC.

This clonotype was found many times. This chain joins TRBV11-3 and TRBJ2-3; TRBD2 matches at 7 bases. Unmatched junction bases numbered 0, after V lost 5 bases and J lost 1 base. The length of the CDR3 is 13 residues. Germline-derived CDR1 and CDR2 are SGHNT and YENEEA. CDR3 sequence: CASSGRGTDTQYF. DNA of the CDR3: TGTGCCAGCAGCGGGAGGGGCACAGATACGCAGTATTTT.

By proportion, this clonotype is large. This rearrangement joins TRBV6-4 to TRBJ2-3; 10 nucleotides match TRBD2. Per germline, CDR1 MRHNA and CDR2 SNTAGT. J was trimmed by 1 base and V by 5 bases; bases with no gene match: 15. This CDR3 contains 19 residues. The CDR3 region has the DNA TGTGCCAGCAGTCTCACGGCGGCTAGCGGGGGATCGGGCACAGATACGCAGTATTTT. Translation gives CASSLTAASGGSGTDTQYF.

Comment on this clonotype: One end of the junction does not line up with germline, which may come from a read error. The gene calls are TRBV6-1 and TRBJ2-6; D may be TRBD1 (6 bases). Germline V gives CDR1 MNHNS, CDR2 SASEGT. The CDR3 length is 15 residues. CDR3 in DNA: TGTGCCAGCAGCATACAGGGTTCTTGGGCCAACGAGCAGTCTTTC. Translated, it gives CASSIQGSWANEQSF.

About this clonotype: Germline is not matched at one junction end, which may reflect a read error. The rearrangement links TRBV6-1 to TRBJ2-5; D is unresolved. The CDR3 is made up of 14 amino acids. The germline V gene has CDR1 MNHNS and CDR2 SASEGT. CDR3 loop: CASSARSDADTQYF. CDR3 sequence (DNA): TGTGCGAGCAGCGCGCGCAGTGACGCCGATACCCAGTATTTC.

The rearrangement links TRBV6-5 to TRBJ2-1; 11 positions agree with TRBD2. The end of the DNA fits TRBJ2-7 better, so the J call may be wrong. Germline V lookup: CDR1 MNHEY, CDR2 SVGAGI. This CDR3 has 20 amino acids. CDR3 loop: CASSYDGTGFSSGRPGEQYF. Here the CDR3 DNA reads TGTGCCAGCAGTTACGACGGGACAGGGTTTTCTAGCGGGAGGCCAGGCGAGCAGTACTTC.

The chain links TRBV6-1 to TRBJ2-5, with D possibly called TRBD1 or TRBD2 (6 bases each). V was shortened by 9 bases and J by 4 bases, with 21 bases between the two germline ends. The CDR3 covers 15 residues. Germline assignment: CDR1 MNHNS and CDR2 SASEGT. The CDR3 loop reads CARGVGGGGPETQYF. The CDR3 DNA reads TGTGCCAGGGGGGTCGGGGGCGGTGGCCCAGAGACCCAGTACTTC.

Concerning this clonotype: An end of the junction does not agree with germline; a read error may underlie this. The rearrangement joins TRBV10-3 to TRBJ2-4, with D perhaps assigned TRBD1 or TRBD2 (5 bases each). The CDR3 sequence is 17 residues long. CDR1 and CDR2 (germline): ENHRY, SYGVKD. CDR3 DNA sequence: TGTGCCATCAGTGCCCCTACGGGGCTGAGAGCCAAAGACATTCAGTACTTT. It is translated as CAISAPTGLRAKDIQYF.

A single count supports this clonotype. It may be a read error: a sequence one base away is much more abundant. This sequence joins TRBV6-1 and TRBJ2-1; 12 bases fit TRBD2. J lost 6 bases, V lost 10 bases, and 10 bases had no gene match. Germline V CDR1 and CDR2: MNHNS, SASEGT. The CDR3 totals 15 residues. CDR3 residues: CANIAGTSGPNEQFF. The CDR3, as DNA: TGTGCCAACATCGCCGGGACTAGCGGGCCCAATGAGCAGTTCTTC.

The CDR3 DNA reads as TGTGCCGGGGGGGAGGCGAGCGGGGACCCAGATACCCAGTACTTC. It translates to CAGGEASGDPDTQYF. The chain is built from TRBV10-3 and TRBJ2-5, with TRBD2 matching 7 bases. V shed 11 bases and J 8 bases; nucleotides not matched to a gene: 20. The CDR3 covers 15 residues. CDR1 ENHRY and CDR2 SYGVKD come from the germline V gene.

The rearrangement links TRBV23-1 to TRBJ2-2; D may be TRBD1 (6 bases). TRBV23-1 is an ORF for which the function is uncertain. V lost 6 bases to trimming and J lost 4 bases, with 15 bases between them. This CDR3 is 15 amino acids long. The CDR3 bases are TGCGCCAGCAGCCCCTGCACACAGGGCACCGGGGAGCTGTTTTTT. Translation: CASSPCTQGTGELFF.